This is a list of T cell receptor beta chains from one sample in a study of OX40 agonist ivuxolimab in advanced cancers. Libraries were prepared by immunoSEQ multiplex PCR; TCRdb keeps only in-frame clonotypes and omits some of them. In the table there are nearly 85,000 clones, around four fifths of which are singletons. The material was CD4+ or CD8+ T cells sorted from blood, obtained in a trial of the OX40 agonist ivuxolimab. The receptors were sampled from an adult with an advanced solid tumor such as melanoma, head and neck, liver or kidney cancer. The CDR3 runs from the conserved cysteine through the conserved F or W. The order of the fields is clone size, D gene, V gene, J gene, CDR3 DNA, CDR3 protein. D genes are given only for firm matches. Expanded clones get a size class; other rows say once, few or many, or leave the size out.

>NA|NA|TRBV5-6|TRBJ2-2
TGTGCCAGCAGCAGATACACCGGGGAGCTGTTTTTT
CASSRYTGELFF
>NA|TRBD1|TRBV9|TRBJ2-7
TGTGCCAGCAGCGTCCAGGGGGTAGGGTCCTACGAGCAGTACTTC
CASSVQGVGSYEQYF
>NA|NA|TRBV21-1|TRBJ1-5
TGTGCCAGCAGCAAAGTCACAGGGGCAGGGACGGGGAGCAATCAGCCCCAGCATTTT
CASSKVTGAGTGSNQPQHF
>NA|TRBD2|TRBV12-5|TRBJ2-7
TGTGCTAGTGGTTTGGATCCGGGGGGGGCCTACGAGCAGTACTTC
CASGLDPGGAYEQYF
>few|NA|TRBV7-9|TRBJ1-5
TGTGCCAGCAGCATAGAGGGACGGGGTCAGCCCCAGCATTTT
CASSIEGRGQPQHF
>NA|NA|TRBV28|TRBJ2-7
TGTGCCAGCAGCGGAACCAACTACAGGGTATCGAGGGAGCAGTACTTC
CASSGTNYRVSREQYF
>NA|NA|TRBV5-6|TRBJ2-2
TGTGCCAGCAGCTTGGTGGACACCCACACCGGGGAGCTGTTTTTT
CASSLVDTHTGELFF
>NA|NA|TRBV7-2|TRBJ2-7
TGTGCCAGCAGCCTAGGGGGGCTCCTCTCCGTACGCTACGAGCAGTACTTC
CASSLGGLLSVRYEQYF
>NA|NA|TRBV7-7|TRBJ1-4
TGTGCCAGCAGCGTAAGACGGGGATCTAATGAAAAACTGTTTTTT
CASSVRRGSNEKLFF
>few|NA|TRBV7-9|TRBJ1-4
TGTGCCAGCAGCGAAGGACAGAAACTGTTTTTT
CASSEGQKLFF
>NA|TRBD1|TRBV4-3|TRBJ2-5
TGCGCCAGCAGCCAAGATTTAATAACAGGGGACCAAGAGACCCAGTACTTC
CASSQDLITGDQETQYF
>few|NA|TRBV6-6|TRBJ1-2
TGTGCCAGCAGTTACGGCCTGGGGCAAGGCTACACCTTC
CASSYGLGQGYTF
>NA|NA|TRBV19|TRBJ1-1
TGTGCCAGTAAGGAGACAGTGAACACTGAAGCTTTCTTT
CASKETVNTEAFF
>NA|TRBD1|TRBV7-2|TRBJ1-2
TGTGCCAGCAGCTTAGCGGGGATACGGACAGGGGGTGATGGCTACACCTTC
CASSLAGIRTGGDGYTF
>NA|TRBD1|TRBV7-2|TRBJ1-3
TGTGCCAGCAGCTCTTCCGGGACAGGGGGCCCCTCTGGAAACACCATATATTTT
CASSSSGTGGPSGNTIYF
>once|NA|TRBV5-1|TRBJ2-5
TGCGCCAGCAGCGGGGGGACTCAAGAGACCCAGTACTTC
CASSGGTQETQYF
>NA|NA|TRBV10-3|TRBJ2-7
TGTGCCATCAGTGGAGAGGGATGGCACTACGAGCAGTACTTC
CAISGEGWHYEQYF
>NA|NA|TRBV19|TRBJ1-2
TGTGCCAGTAGTAGTTACTATGGCTACACCTTC
CASSSYYGYTF
>NA|NA|TRBV18|TRBJ2-3
TGTGCCAGCTCACCACCTTCGGGCAGCACTAGCACAGATACGCAGTATTTT
CASSPPSGSTSTDTQYF
>NA|NA|TRBV6-5|TRBJ2-3
TGTGCCACCCGGTCGGCGGGGAGCACAGATACGCAGTATTTT
CATRSAGSTDTQYF
>NA|TRBD1|TRBV7-9|TRBJ1-6
TGTGCCAGCAGCCCCCAGACAGGGTCATCAGGTTCACCCCTCCACTTT
CASSPQTGSSGSPLHF
>NA|NA|TRBV27|TRBJ1-5
TGTGCCAGCAGTTTCGTCGGGGGACAAGGTCAGCCCCAGCATTTT
CASSFVGGQGQPQHF
>once|TRBD2|TRBV4-3|TRBJ2-5
TGCGCCAGCAGCCCCGGGACTAGCGGGGGGGCGTGGGAGACCCAGTACTTC
CASSPGTSGGAWETQYF
>NA|NA|TRBV5-1|TRBJ1-1
TGCGCCAGCAGCTCGGTACCTATGAACACTGAAGCTTTCTTT
CASSSVPMNTEAFF
>NA|NA|TRBV14|TRBJ1-1
TGTGCCAGCAGCCAAGGGGTGCAGGGCCTTGGGGGCACTGAAGCTTTCTTT
CASSQGVQGLGGTEAFF
>NA|TRBD1|TRBV4-1|TRBJ2-7
TGCGCCAGCAGCCAAGACACTTTCGACAGGGGGTCCCCCGAGCAGTACTTC
CASSQDTFDRGSPEQYF
>NA|TRBD1|TRBV5-8|TRBJ1-5
TGTGCCAGCAGCTTGGCCGGGACAGGGTATCAGCCCCAGCATTTT
CASSLAGTGYQPQHF
>NA|NA|TRBV30|TRBJ2-5
TGTGCCTGGAGTAGAGGGGGGGAGGCCCAGTACTTC
CAWSRGGEAQYF
>NA|NA|TRBV19|TRBJ2-7
TGTGCCAGTACCCCTACGGGCACCCCAACCTACGAGCAGTACTTC
CASTPTGTPTYEQYF
>few|NA|TRBV18|TRBJ2-7
TGTGCCAGCTCACAGATGGACCGGGGAGGCTCCTACGAGCAGTACTTC
CASSQMDRGGSYEQYF
>NA|NA|TRBV7-2|TRBJ1-4
TGTGCCAGCAGCCCACAAAGAGCAACTAATGAAAAACTGTTTTTT
CASSPQRATNEKLFF
>NA|NA|TRBV2|TRBJ1-3
TGTGCCAGCAGGGCCGGGGTGTTCTCTGGAAACACCATATATTTT
CASRAGVFSGNTIYF
>few|NA|TRBV9|TRBJ2-3
TGTGCCAGCAGCGTAGAAGATTTTAGGGGGAAAGATACGCAGTATTTT
CASSVEDFRGKDTQYF
>NA|NA|TRBV29-1|TRBJ1-1
TGCATGGTTGTGGGGCGCTTTGGGTACACTGAAGCTTTCTTT
CMVVGRFGYTEAFF
>once|TRBD1|TRBV6-6|TRBJ1-2
TGTGCCAGCAGTTTGACAGGGGAAGTAGGCTACACCTTC
CASSLTGEVGYTF
>few|NA|TRBV7-8|TRBJ2-5
TGTGCCAGCAGCTTAGCCCGGGGGCCAGAGACCCAGTACTTC
CASSLARGPETQYF
>once|NA|TRBV18|TRBJ2-3
TGTGCCAGCTCACCAACAGCCGGCACAGATACGCAGTATTTT
CASSPTAGTDTQYF
>NA|TRBD1|TRBV7-9|TRBJ2-7
TGTGCCAGCAGCTTAGTGGGGACAGACTCGTCTTTC
CASSLVGTDSSF
>NA|NA|TRBV11-1|TRBJ1-3
TGTGCCAGCAGCTCCATTAACACGGGTCCTTTCTCTGGAAACACCATATATTTT
CASSSINTGPFSGNTIYF
>NA|NA|TRBV30|TRBJ1-3
TGTGCCTGGAGTGACATGAACACCATATATTTT
CAWSDMNTIYF
>NA|NA|TRBV30|TRBJ1-5
TGTGCCTGGAGTTACGAGAACCCTGGGAGCAATCAGCCCCAGCATTTT
CAWSYENPGSNQPQHF
>once|NA|TRBV7-2|TRBJ1-2
TGTGCCAGCAGCTTTGATGCCTATGGCTACACCTTC
CASSFDAYGYTF
>NA|TRBD1|TRBV9|TRBJ1-2
TGTGCCAGCACCCGACAGGGTCATGGCTACACCTTC
CASTRQGHGYTF
>few|NA|TRBV6-1|TRBJ1-4
TGTGCCAGCAGTGACGGAGGGACTAATGAAAAACTGTTTTTT
CASSDGGTNEKLFF
>once|NA|TRBV5-6|TRBJ2-1
TGTGCCAGTTTCTTGGTGGACTCACTCAATGAGCAGTTCTTC
CASFLVDSLNEQFF
>few|NA|TRBV7-2|TRBJ2-6
TGTGCCAGCAGCCCCCAGTCCTTCTCTGGGGCCAACGTCCTGACTTTC
CASSPQSFSGANVLTF
>NA|TRBD1|TRBV5-1|TRBJ1-4
TGCGCCAGCAGCGGGACAGATAATGAAAAACTGTTTTTT
CASSGTDNEKLFF
>NA|NA|TRBV29-1|TRBJ1-5
TGCAGCGTTGCCGAGGGGGGTCAGGGCAATCAGCCCCAGCATTTT
CSVAEGGQGNQPQHF
>NA|TRBD2|TRBV6-1|TRBJ2-4
TGTGCCAGCAGTGATTGGGAGGGGAATTTAGCCAAAAACATTCAGTACTTC
CASSDWEGNLAKNIQYF
>once|TRBD1|TRBV7-9|TRBJ2-1
TGTGCCAGCAGCTGGCGGACAGGGATCTTTAATGAGCAGTTCTTC
CASSWRTGIFNEQFF
>NA|TRBD1|TRBV29-1|TRBJ1-2
TGCAGCGTAGGGACAGGGAACGGTGGCTACACCTTC
CSVGTGNGGYTF
>NA|TRBD2|TRBV30|TRBJ2-1
TGTGCCTGGAGTGTGGTAGCGGGGGGGCGGCAGTTCTTC
CAWSVVAGGRQFF
>NA|NA|TRBV18|TRBJ2-5
TGTGCCAGCTCTCGCGCCCAGGGTCACCAAGAGACCCAGTACTTC
CASSRAQGHQETQYF
>NA|TRBD1|TRBV4-2|TRBJ1-2
TGTGCCAGCAGCCAAGAGGGACAGGGGAGCTACACCTTC
CASSQEGQGSYTF
>NA|NA|TRBV7-3|TRBJ2-1
TGTGCCAGCAGCTTAAGTAGCCTTAATGAGCAGTTCTTC
CASSLSSLNEQFF
>NA|NA|TRBV5-6|TRBJ1-3
TGTGCCAGCAGCTTGCGAGGAACTGGAAACACCATATATTTT
CASSLRGTGNTIYF